Each of the 16 T cell receptor beta chains below was sequenced from the same sample in a study of blood T cells in healthy people across ages. It was with a sample-barcoded 5' primer and a J-beta primer mix that a second PCR of roughly 6 to 12 cycles was run. TCRdb re-called the 5' RACE reads with MiXCR, one entry per CDR3 protein. This sample has about a million distinct CDR3 sequences, with roughly 51% found just once. Sequenced sample: blood. The receptors derive from an older woman in good health.

This clonotype was detected a few times. This sequence joins TRBV30 and TRBJ1-2; D remains unclear. Germline lookup yields CDR1 GTSNPN and CDR2 SVGIG (reference sequence). The CDR3 has 14 amino acids. Between the trimmed V and J ends, which lost 0 bases and 6 bases, there was a span of 14 bases. The CDR3 sequence is CAWSVLGRWNGYTF. For the CDR3, the DNA is TGTGCCTGGAGTGTGTTGGGGAGGTGGAATGGCTACACCTTC.

The chain couples TRBV5-1 to TRBJ2-1; TRBD1 matches 7 bases. From germline, CDR1 is SGHRS and CDR2 YFSETQ. Germline trimming cut 0 bases from V and 3 bases from J; bases unmatched to any gene: 3. This CDR3 region has 15 residues. CDR3 protein: CASSLDGTVYNEQFF. The CDR3 DNA follows: TGCGCCAGCAGCTTGGATGGGACAGTCTACAATGAGCAGTTCTTC. The variable domain in full, completed from reference TRBV5-1 and TRBJ2-1, reads KAGVTQTPRYLIKTRGQQVTLSCSPISGHRSVSWYQQTPGQGLQFLFEYFSETQRNKGNFPGRFSGRQFSNSRSEMNVSTLELGDSALYLCASSLDGTVYNEQFFGPGTRLTVL.

The chain links TRBV12-3 or TRBV12-4 to TRBJ2-7; TRBD1 is a possible D gene (5 bases). V gave up 1 base and J gave up 6 bases, with 7 bases separating them. CDR3 length: 12 residues. CDR3 coding DNA: TGTGCCAGCAGTTTAGAGGGGTCCGAGCAGTACTTC. Protein product: CASSLEGSEQYF.

This clonotype was detected only a few times. This chain links TRBV7-2 with TRBJ2-3; tentatively, D is TRBD2 (5 bases). Germline-derived CDR1 and CDR2 are SGHTA and FQGNSA. The ends were cut back, 2 bases at V and 3 bases at J, with 12 bases in the middle. CDR3 length: 15 amino acids. Here the CDR3 reads CASSLRGIGTDTQYF. CDR3 bases: TGTGCCAGCAGCTTACGAGGGATCGGGACAGATACGCAGTATTTT. The entire variable domain, with the rest obtained from reference TRBV7-2 and TRBJ2-3, is as follows: GAGVSQSPSNKVTEKGKDVELRCDPISGHTALYWYRQSLGQGLEFLIYFQGNSAPDKSGLPSDRFSAERTGGSVSTLTIQRTQQEDSAVYLCASSLRGIGTDTQYFGPGTRLTVL.

This clonotype came up a few times. This chain connects TRBV20-1 to TRBJ2-7, with 7 bases lining up with TRBD2. This CDR3 region has 14 residues. The germline V gene has CDR1 DFQATT and CDR2 SNEGSKA (reference sequence). Germline trimming cut 0 bases from V and 5 bases from J; bases unmatched to any gene: 7. CDR3 region: CSARDLRESHEQYF. In DNA, the CDR3 is TGCAGTGCTAGAGACCTGCGGGAGAGCCACGAGCAGTACTTC.

The rearrangement uses TRBV20-1 and TRBJ2-5, with 13 bases matching TRBD2. V lost 6 bases to trimming and J lost 2 bases; unmatched junction nucleotides: 3. This CDR3 has 14 amino acids. Germline V gene data show CDR1 as DFQATT and CDR2 as SNEGSKA (reference sequence). The CDR3 DNA reads TGCAGTGCGGGACTAGCGGGACAACAAGAGACCCAGTACTTC. Translation gives CSAGLAGQQETQYF.

This chain uses TRBV28 with TRBJ2-5; tentative D call: TRBD2 (5 bases). The DNA end favors TRBJ2-7, so the J call may be wrong. This CDR3 has 12 amino acids. CDR1 is MDHEN and CDR2 is SYDVKM in the germline V gene. CDR3 in amino acids: CASQRVSYEQYF. CDR3 in DNA: TGTGCCTCCCAGAGGGTTTCCTACGAGCAGTACTTC.

The rearrangement joins TRBV11-2 to TRBJ2-6; D may be TRBD1 or TRBD2 (5 bases each). Trimming removed 1 base from V and 3 bases from J, with 25 bases in between. Per germline, CDR1 SGHAT and CDR2 FQNNGV. The CDR3 length is 21 residues. The CDR3 DNA reads as TGTGCCAGCAGCTTAGTTCTTGGGAGTACAGGCGCCGAGAGTGGGGCCAACGTCCTGACTTTC. Translation gives CASSLVLGSTGAESGANVLTF.

As regards this clonotype: At one end, the junction sequence differs from germline, possibly due to a read error. The chain joins TRBV12-3 or TRBV12-4 to TRBJ2-7, with a possible D match to TRBD1 (5 bases). This CDR3 has 15 residues. The CDR3 region is CACSLRRQSYYEQYF. DNA of the CDR3: TGTGCCTGCAGTTTACGCAGACAGAGCTACTACGAGCAGTACTTC.

With respect to this clonotype: One end of the junction varies from germline; a read error may be responsible. V usage is TRBV4-3 and J usage is TRBJ2-5; D remains ambiguous. Germline V gene lookup returns CDR1 LGHNA and CDR2 YSLEER. This CDR3 has 13 residues. The CDR3 nucleotides read TGCGCCAGCAGCCAAGACGCAGGAGAGGCCCAGTACTTC. Protein sequence: CASSQDAGEAQYF.

The J gene is TRBJ2-7, the V gene TRBV10-3, with TRBD2 matching 12 bases. Unmatched junction bases numbered 6, after V lost 6 bases and J lost 9 bases. The CDR3 covers 13 residues. Germline V gene sequence: CDR1 ENHRY, CDR2 SYGVKD. CDR3: CAISGPGLAGQYF. The CDR3 bases are TGTGCCATCAGCGGGCCGGGACTAGCGGGGCAGTACTTC.

The chain employs TRBV6-1 and TRBJ2-7; no clear D gene. Germline CDR1 MNHNS, CDR2 SASEGT. With 4 bases removed from V and 1 base from J, the gap between germline ends came to 14 bases. The CDR3 spans 15 residues. For the CDR3, the DNA is TGTGCCAGCAGTGGCGTCCCGAAAGGTTCCTACGAGCAGTACTTC. Translating gives CASSGVPKGSYEQYF.

The chain is built from TRBV7-6 and TRBJ2-7, with no clear D. CDR1 SGHVS and CDR2 FNYEAQ come from the germline V gene. CDR3 size: 14 residues. V was shortened by 5 bases and J by 0 bases, with 11 bases between the two germline ends. In nucleotides, the CDR3 is TGTGCCAGCAGCCCATCACAGAGCTCCTACGAGCAGTACTTC. Protein sequence: CASSPSQSSYEQYF.

CDR3 residues: CASRKTGGLNNEQFF. In nucleotides, the CDR3 is TGTGCCAGCAGGAAAACAGGGGGCCTAAACAATGAGCAGTTCTTC. This chain joins TRBV6-6 and TRBJ2-1; 9 nucleotides line up with TRBD1. This CDR3 has 15 residues. J gave up 5 bases and V 6 bases, and 8 bases lay outside the gene matches. Germline assignment: CDR1 MNHNY and CDR2 SVGAGI (reference sequence).

V usage is TRBV9 and J usage is TRBJ2-3, with 10 positions matching TRBD2. This CDR3 has 20 residues. The J segment lost 5 bases and the V segment lost 0 bases, leaving 18 bases of the junction unmatched. Germline V gene data show CDR1 as SGDLS and CDR2 as YYNGEE. The CDR3 here is CASSVAGGLAGDQRKDTQYF. The CDR3, as DNA: TGTGCCAGCAGCGTAGCGGGGGGTCTAGCGGGAGATCAGCGTAAAGATACGCAGTATTTT. Combining the CDR3 with reference TRBV9 and TRBJ2-3 gives the whole variable domain DSGVTQTPKHLITATGQRVTLRCSPRSGDLSVYWYQQSLDQGLQFLIQYYNGEERAKGNILERFSAQQFPDLHSELNLSSLELGDSALYFCASSVAGGLAGDQRKDTQYFGPGTRLTVL.

Written as DNA, the CDR3 is TGTGCCAGCAGGACGGGAGTGGCAGATACGCAGTATTTT. Translating gives CASRTGVADTQYF. The J gene is TRBJ2-3, the V gene TRBV6-1, with D perhaps TRBD2 (6 bases). Germline CDR1 reads MNHNS; CDR2 reads SASEGT. The CDR3 spans 13 residues. Trimming removed 6 bases from V and 4 bases from J, with 11 bases in between.